This T cell receptor beta chain is from a study of tumor-infiltrating lymphocytes in primary liver carcinoma. General observations from the study: Lesser overlap characterized tumor-adjacent and tumor-blood pairs relative to tumor region pairs.

On this clonotype itself: Its specificity is unknown. The junction does not match germline at one end; this may be a read error.

The investigators made TCR beta cDNA from approximately 0.5 ug total RNA, using a constant-region primer. Nested multiplex PCR, run for three rounds with slightly modified ARM-PCR, yielded TCR beta libraries. Investigators reported that the first two PCR rounds, at 10 cycles each, used TRBV1-TRBV30 forward primers with a C-beta reverse primer. TCRdb reprocessed the multiplex PCR reads via MiXCR and lists one record per CDR3 protein. The repertoire holds under 85,000 distinct CDR3 sequences, with 72% as singletons. Taking about 20-31 mg of unsorted bulk tissue, the authors co-extracted RNA and DNA. The CDR3 extends over 12 amino acids. CDR1 SEHNR and CDR2 FQNEAQ come from the germline V gene (reference sequence).

This chain joins TRBV7-9 and TRBJ2-2; 7 nucleotides line up with TRBD2. Sequenced: liver tumor tissue from sampling region 1. Subset reported: tumor region T1, superior pole. The sequence was collected from a man between 35 and 55 years old with primary liver carcinoma and hepatitis B virus infection. CDR3 sequence reads: CACSFNSGELFF. CDR3 DNA: TGTGCCTGCAGCTTTAACAGCGGGGAGCTGTTCTTT.